This paragraph reports one T cell receptor (beta chain). Antigen: not known. This may be a read error, as it is one base from a much larger clone. Trimming shortened V by 8 bases and J by 11 bases, and 15 bases separated the two germline ends. From germline, CDR1 is SGHTA and CDR2 FQGNSA. The CDR3 sequence is 11 residues long. This sample was included in a study of T cells in Graves' hyperthyroidism and ophthalmopathy. The study, taken as a whole, reports: Model-based prediction identified ophthalmopathy a median 6.5 months prior to its onset.

From RNA transcripts, TCR beta CDR3 regions were amplified. First-round RT-PCR with HTBI primers amplified the TCR CDR3 region. Each CDR3 protein gets one entry after TCRdb re-called the multiplex PCR reads with MiXCR. This table holds 400,000 to 600,000 distinct CDR3 sequences, 15% to 20% found once. J is TRBJ1-1 and V is TRBV7-2; D is ambiguous. The sequencing sample was made of blood. The TCR sequence derives from a woman in her thirties with Graves' ophthalmopathy. CDR3 DNA sequence: TGTGCCAGCGGCTCTGACGACGGGGCTTTCTTT. Protein product: CASGSDDGAFF.